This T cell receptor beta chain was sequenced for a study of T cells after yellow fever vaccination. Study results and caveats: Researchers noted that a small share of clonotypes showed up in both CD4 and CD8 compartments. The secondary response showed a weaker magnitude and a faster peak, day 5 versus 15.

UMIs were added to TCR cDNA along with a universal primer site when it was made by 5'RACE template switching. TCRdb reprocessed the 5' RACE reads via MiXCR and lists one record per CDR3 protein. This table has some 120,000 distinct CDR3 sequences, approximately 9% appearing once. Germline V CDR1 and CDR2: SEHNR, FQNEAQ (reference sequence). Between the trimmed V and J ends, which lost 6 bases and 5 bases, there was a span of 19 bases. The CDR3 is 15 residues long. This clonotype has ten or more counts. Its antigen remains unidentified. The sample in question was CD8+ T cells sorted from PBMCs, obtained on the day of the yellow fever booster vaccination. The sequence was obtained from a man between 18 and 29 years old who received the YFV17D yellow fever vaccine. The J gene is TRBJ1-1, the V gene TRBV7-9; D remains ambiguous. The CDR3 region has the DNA TGTGCCAGCAGGCCGGCGGACCGCTCGAGAACTGAAGCTTTCTTT. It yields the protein CASRPADRSRTEAFF.